Described below is a single T cell receptor beta chain sequence and its context. Antigen specificity is unknown. This CDR3 is built from 16 residues. Trimming removed 3 bases from V and 7 bases from J; junction bases left unmatched: 15. CDR1 is GTSNPN, CDR2 SVGIG, per germline (reference sequence). This specimen comes from a study of cytomegalovirus exposure and HLA in healthy donors. The PCR was carried out with 60 Vbeta primers and 13 Jbeta primers. Only in-frame clones appear in the TCRdb table, and some are missing; sequencing was by immunoSEQ multiplex PCR. The sample includes about 120,000 clones, roughly two thirds of them seen just once. The study, taken as a whole, reports: Several V segments, TRBV6-2 and TRBV6-3 among them, could not be told apart and were dropped.

Sequencing input: PBMCs. This chain links TRBV30 with TRBJ2-1; 7 bases map to TRBD1. This TCR derives from a man aged 18 to 35 in good health and CMV-seropositive. The CDR3 reads CAWSRTRTGPPNEQFF. Here the CDR3 DNA reads TGTGCCTGGAGCCGAACCCGGACAGGCCCTCCTAATGAGCAGTTCTTC.